Given below is one T cell receptor beta chain in context. With 1 base removed from V and 5 bases from J, the gap between germline ends came to 12 bases. CDR3 length: 15 amino acids. The V gene's germline CDR1 is MGHRA and CDR2 YSYEKL. These data are taken from a study of shared clonotypes between healthy human individuals. Donors included only healthy HIV-negative adults lacking recent acute infections or vaccinations. Unsorted PBMC DNA sequencing spanned ten immunoSEQ deep assay plates. Source study methods: ImmunoSEQ output held junction-only sequences without quality scores, so filtering differed. The assay was immunoSEQ multiplex PCR, and TCRdb's table has in-frame clones only and misses some. Clonal size and the V and J genes are those of that table, whereas D and trimming came from the DNA. The table records 530,000 or so clones, roughly 85% of them present only once.

V gene TRBV4-1 combines with J gene TRBJ1-5; maybe TRBD1 (6 bases). The sequence came from a woman aged 40 to 50 in good health. Some clones in this sample may be carry-over from other donors' samples. Input material: PBMCs. The CDR3 DNA reads TGCGCCAGCAGCCAAGGGAGGGCAGGGGATCAGCCCCAGCATTTT. Protein product: CASSQGRAGDQPQHF.